Listed below are T cell receptor beta chains from one sample, sequenced in a study of T cell responses to AZD1222 COVID-19 vaccine. This table comes from immunoSEQ multiplex PCR, and its TCRdb copy is limited to in-frame clones, with some not included. The sample shows approximately 210,000 clones, around 94% of them seen only once. The material sequenced was peripheral blood, taken 28 days after the second dose of the MenACWY control vaccine. Receptors were obtained from an adult who received the MenACWY meningococcal vaccine as a control. Each CDR3 is given with its conserved first and last residue.

V gene,J gene,CDR3 protein
TRBV4-2,TRBJ2-3,CASSQGLAGGRTDTQYF
TRBV5-4,TRBJ2-7,CASSPPGAYEQYF
TRBV7-9,TRBJ2-3,CASSPTSGGALNTQYF
TRBV5-6,TRBJ2-7,CASSLQNTYEQYF
TRBV4-1,TRBJ2-2,CASSQEQTSGGANGELFF
TRBV21-1,TRBJ1-1,CASSHPHPRGGYMNTEAFF
TRBV7-6,TRBJ1-3,CASSLAGLSSGNTIYF
TRBV11-1,TRBJ1-2,CASSLEGGDYGYTF
TRBV7-9,TRBJ1-1,CASSLMRVMNTEAFF
TRBV7-6,TRBJ2-7,CASSLGTATGIAYEQYF
TRBV15,TRBJ1-2,CATSRDAHPGQKYGYTF
TRBV28,TRBJ2-2,CASLPGPGELFF
TRBV7-2,TRBJ1-1,CAYQTGMNTEAFF
TRBV9,TRBJ1-6,CASSPMGSSSYNSPLHF
TRBV10-3,TRBJ2-1,CAISDGQGAGNEQFF